The 24 T cell receptor beta chains reported below all come from one sample, sequenced in a study of post-analysis software for immune sequencing data (dated by TCRdb to about 2015). These receptors' targets are unknown. Receptor amplification or capture employed PCR. Sequencing instrument: Illumina HiSeq 2500. To reduce PCR and sequencing biases, unique molecular identifiers were incorporated into the TCR beta cDNA libraries. TCRdb's own reprocessing of the public reads used fastp at Q25 and MiXCR and kept productive beta chains. Here each entry gathers all rows of one CDR3 protein and keeps the most common genes and DNA. Within this sample are about 560,000 distinct CDR3 sequences, with around 40% of them counted one time only. Of the sample, around 1.7% is held by the ten largest clones. What the work shows at the level of the full study, not this receptor alone: Patients showed significantly higher frequencies than controls for 4 or 5 TRBV segments, among them TRBV5-6, TRBV5-1 and TRBV20-1.

The sample consisted of blood. The receptors originated from a girl between 5 and 17 years old with multiple sclerosis.

The chain recombines TRBV5-1 with TRBJ2-5; possible D gene TRBD2, 6 bases. Germline V gene sequence: CDR1 SGHRS, CDR2 YFSETQ. The CDR3 is 14 amino acids. Trimming took off 5 bases at V and 5 bases at J, with 16 bases between the two ends. The CDR3, as DNA: TGCGCCAGCAGACCGGGCGGCGGGGCGGAGACCCAGTACTTC. It codes for CASRPGGGAETQYF.

This rearrangement joins TRBV5-1 to TRBJ1-1, with unresolved D. The CDR3 is made up of 12 amino acids. V gave up 0 bases and J gave up 10 bases, with 10 bases separating them. Germline loops: CDR1 SGHRS, CDR2 YFSETQ. DNA for the CDR3: TGCGCCAGCAGCTTGGAGGGTCGAGGAGCTTTCTTT. The encoded protein is CASSLEGRGAFF.

CDR3 sequence: CASSFPQGYEQYF. CDR3 DNA: TGTGCCAGCAGTTTTCCCCAGGGGTACGAGCAGTACTTC. The chain has TRBV12-3 or TRBV12-4 and TRBJ2-4; TRBD1 might be the D (6 bases). With the DNA end fitting TRBJ2-7 better, the J assignment may be wrong. The CDR3 runs to 13 residues.

This clonotype was detected only a few times. The chain is built from TRBV20-1 and TRBJ1-2, with D possibly being TRBD1 (6 bases). This CDR3 region has 14 residues. Germline CDR1 is DFQATT and CDR2 is SNEGSKA (reference sequence). Trimming removed 5 bases at V and 4 bases at J, with 17 bases between. The CDR3 DNA reads TGCAGTGCTCGTGGGGTGACAGGATCCTATGGCTACACCTTC. It is translated as CSARGVTGSYGYTF.

The V call is TRBV4-1, the J call TRBJ1-4; 10 positions match TRBD1. The V gene's germline CDR1 is MGHRA and CDR2 YSYEKL. The CDR3 has 20 residues. J gave up 0 bases and V 3 bases, and 13 bases lay outside the gene matches. CDR3 protein: CASSQGGDRGKGPTNEKLFF. CDR3 in DNA: TGCGCCAGCAGCCAGGGAGGGGACAGGGGTAAGGGGCCAACTAATGAAAAACTGTTTTTT.

The chain uses TRBV6-1 and TRBJ2-1; 7 bases are shared with TRBD1. The ends lost 3 bases at V and 5 bases at J; junction bases unmatched: 13. Germline CDR1 reads MNHNS; CDR2 reads SASEGT. This CDR3 spans 17 amino acids. CDR3 sequence: CASSEFYEGASNNEQFF. In DNA form, the CDR3 reads TGTGCCAGCAGTGAGTTTTACGAGGGGGCGTCGAACAATGAGCAGTTCTTC.

This sequence joins TRBV3-1 and TRBJ1-2, with TRBD1 as a possible D gene (6 bases). The germline CDR1 and CDR2 sequences are LGHDT and YNNKEL (reference sequence). V was trimmed by 4 bases and J by 4 bases, leaving 16 bases between them. This CDR3 has 15 amino acids. The CDR3 nucleotides read TGTGCCAGCAGCCGATCGACGGGACACCTCTATGGCTACACCTTC. Protein product: CASSRSTGHLYGYTF.

This clonotype has just one count. V and J are TRBV6-2 or TRBV6-3 and TRBJ2-1, with 9 bases that match TRBD1. The V gene's germline CDR1 is MNHEY and CDR2 SVGEGT. V dropped 7 bases and J dropped 7; count of bases not matched to a gene: 5. This CDR3 has 13 residues. The CDR3 bases are TGTGCCAGCAATTTCGACAGGGGGAATGAGCAGTTCTTC. As protein: CASNFDRGNEQFF.

A single count supports this clonotype. The CDR3, as DNA: TGTGCCAGCAGCTTAGCTCGAGGACAGGGCGGTAATGAGCAGTTCTTC. Protein sequence: CASSLARGQGGNEQFF. The chain recombines TRBV7-9 with TRBJ2-1, with 8 bases aligning to TRBD1. Per germline, CDR1 SEHNR and CDR2 FQNEAQ (reference sequence). The CDR3 is made up of 16 amino acids. J gave up 7 bases and V 0 bases, and 8 bases lay outside the gene matches.

The chain uses TRBV5-1 and TRBJ2-1; possibly TRBD2 for D (6 bases). V lost 3 bases to trimming and J lost 5 bases, with 18 bases between them. Looked up from germline, CDR1 is SGHRS and CDR2 is YFSETQ. The CDR3 is 16 residues long. CDR3 residues: CASSWAPGGGDNEQFF. For the CDR3, the DNA is TGCGCCAGCAGCTGGGCCCCCGGCGGAGGGGACAATGAGCAGTTCTTC.

V gene TRBV9 combines with J gene TRBJ2-7; 10 positions agree with TRBD1. From germline, CDR1 is SGDLS and CDR2 YYNGEE. J lost 3 bases, V lost 0 bases, and 3 bases had no gene match. The CDR3 totals 15 residues. For the CDR3, the DNA is TGTGCCAGCAGCGTAGATTGGACAGGGGGCTACGAGCAGTACTTC. Protein product: CASSVDWTGGYEQYF.

This sequence joins TRBV7-9 and TRBJ2-5, with 7 nucleotides matching TRBD1. The CDR3 is 16 residues long. The V gene's germline CDR1 is SEHNR and CDR2 FQNEAQ (reference sequence). Trimming took 2 bases from V and 11 from J; bases not matched to a gene: 17. The DNA for the CDR3 is TGTGCCAGCAGCTTACTTCCAGGACAGGTCCGAAATGAGCAGTACTTC. Protein sequence: CASSLLPGQVRNEQYF.

The chain employs TRBV4-1 and TRBJ1-2; D is ambiguous. The CDR3 totals 15 residues. Trimming removed 4 bases from V and 4 bases from J, with 16 bases in between. The germline V gene has CDR1 MGHRA and CDR2 YSYEKL. The CDR3 DNA reads as TGCGCCAGCAGCCCGGGATTCTCCCAAGGCTATGGCTACACCTTC. Translation: CASSPGFSQGYGYTF.

This clonotype has just one count. The chain couples TRBV9 to TRBJ1-4, with D possibly being TRBD1 (6 bases). CDR3 length equals 15 residues. The germline V gene encodes CDR1 SGDLS and CDR2 YYNGEE. V dropped 4 bases and J dropped 3 bases, with 13 bases sitting between them. CDR3 sequence (DNA): TGTGCCAGCAGCCAAGCGGCAGGGGCTAATGAAAAACTGTTTTTT. Translation: CASSQAAGANEKLFF.

The rearrangement links TRBV20-1 to TRBJ2-7; TRBD2 aligns across 8 bases. V lost 5 bases and J lost 0; bases outside the gene matches: 9. Per the germline V gene, CDR1 is DFQATT and CDR2 is SNEGSKA (reference sequence). This CDR3 spans 15 amino acids. The CDR3 loop is CSAHPSAGGSYEQYF. The CDR3 region has the DNA TGCAGTGCTCACCCCTCCGCGGGGGGCTCCTACGAGCAGTACTTC.

This chain links TRBV20-1 with TRBJ2-1; TRBD2 aligns across 10 bases. This CDR3 spans 15 amino acids. V was clipped by 3 bases and J by 8 bases; unmatched bases: 10. Germline values: CDR1 DFQATT, CDR2 SNEGSKA (reference sequence). The CDR3 DNA reads as TGCAGTGCTAGTGGGGCTAGCGGGAGTGGGGATGAGCAGTTCTTC. Translated, it gives CSASGASGSGDEQFF.

V and J are TRBV5-1 and TRBJ2-1, with D possibly being TRBD1 (8 bases). Trimming left V 4 bases short and J 3 bases short, with 17 bases between. This CDR3 contains 16 residues. Germline assignment: CDR1 SGHRS and CDR2 YFSETQ. For the CDR3, the DNA is TGCGCCAGCAGCCTGCTTTACAGGGGGGGCTACAATGAGCAGTTCTTC. Encoded protein: CASSLLYRGGYNEQFF.

The gene calls are TRBV15 and TRBJ2-3; TRBD1 aligns across 12 bases. Germline assignment: CDR1 LNHNV and CDR2 YYDKDF (reference sequence). The CDR3 has 17 amino acids. V lost 1 base to trimming and J lost 8 bases; unmatched junction nucleotides: 10. CDR3 region: CATSRGLGQGAISTQYF. CDR3 DNA sequence: TGTGCCACCAGCAGAGGTTTGGGACAGGGGGCGATCAGTACGCAGTATTTT.

This chain uses TRBV2 with TRBJ2-3; possible D gene TRBD1, 5 bases. Germline V gene lookup returns CDR1 SNHLY and CDR2 FYNNEI. This CDR3 region has 14 residues. V was pared by 10 bases and J by 1 base, with 15 bases between. The CDR3 protein is CAMPLRGGTDTQYF. The CDR3, as DNA: TGTGCCATGCCGTTAAGGGGCGGCACAGATACGCAGTATTTT.

This chain links TRBV5-6 with TRBJ2-6; tentatively, D is TRBD1 (5 bases). V was cut by 4 bases and J by 0 bases, with 20 bases left in between. The CDR3 spans 19 residues. CDR1 is SGHDT, CDR2 YYEEEE, per germline. Here the CDR3 DNA reads TGTGCCAGCAGCCTGGAGTTACAGGACACCACCTCTGGGGCCAACGTCCTGACTTTC. It translates to CASSLELQDTTSGANVLTF.

The CDR3 DNA sequence: TGTGCCAGCAGCTCTCGGACAGGGGGCAGTCAAGAGCAGTACTTC. Translation: CASSSRTGGSQEQYF. The rearrangement links TRBV7-2 to TRBJ2-7; TRBD1 matches 11 bases. The CDR3 totals 15 residues. J gave up 7 bases and V 4 bases, and 9 bases lay outside the gene matches. CDR1 SGHTA and CDR2 FQGNSA come from the germline V gene.

This chain uses TRBV29-1 with TRBJ2-3; TRBD2 is a possible D gene (6 bases). The CDR3 runs 14 residues. Germline V CDR1 and CDR2: SQVTM, ANQGSEA. V was trimmed by 4 bases and J by 4 bases, leaving 15 bases between them. The CDR3 region is CSVARAGKADTQYF. The DNA of the CDR3 is TGCAGCGTTGCAAGGGCGGGAAAAGCAGATACGCAGTATTTT.

This clonotype was observed a few times. V usage is TRBV5-1 and J usage is TRBJ2-7, with 8 bases that match TRBD2. Germline CDR1 SGHRS, CDR2 YFSETQ. The V segment lost 2 bases and the J segment 3 bases; nucleotides outside the gene matches: 10. The CDR3 is made up of 16 amino acids. CDR3 nucleotide sequence: TGCGCCAGCAGCTTTTCGGCGGGAGGTCCGAACTACGAGCAGTACTTC. Its protein is CASSFSAGGPNYEQYF.

The rearrangement links TRBV5-6 to TRBJ2-5; D remains unclear. V lost 0 bases, J lost 4 bases, and 13 bases lay in between. From germline, CDR1 is SGHDT and CDR2 YYEEEE. This CDR3 is 15 amino acids long. The CDR3 reads CASSLGPSFRETQYF. The CDR3 bases are TGTGCCAGCAGCTTGGGCCCAAGTTTCCGAGAGACCCAGTACTTC.